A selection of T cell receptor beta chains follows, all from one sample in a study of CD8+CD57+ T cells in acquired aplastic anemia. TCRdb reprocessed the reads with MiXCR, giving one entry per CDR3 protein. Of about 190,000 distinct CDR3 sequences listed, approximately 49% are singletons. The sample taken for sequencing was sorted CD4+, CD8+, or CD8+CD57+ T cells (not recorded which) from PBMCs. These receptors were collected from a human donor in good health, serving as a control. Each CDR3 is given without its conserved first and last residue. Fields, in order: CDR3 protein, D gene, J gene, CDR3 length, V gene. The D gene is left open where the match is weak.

ASSVERGPTYEQY | TRBD2 | TRBJ2-7 | 13 | TRBV7-2
ASTRGVDGYT | . | TRBJ1-2 | 10 | TRBV2
ATSAGGPRSTDTQY | . | TRBJ2-3 | 14 | TRBV24-1
ASSEALGGAGGSPIH | . | TRBJ1-6 | 15 | TRBV2
ASSEGIQETQY | . | TRBJ2-5 | 11 | TRBV2
SAWDRSTEAF | TRBD1 | TRBJ1-1 | 10 | TRBV20-1
RSTSGQGIDTQY | TRBD1 | TRBJ2-3 | 12 | TRBV20-1
ATSVRGGGRNEQF | . | TRBJ2-1 | 13 | TRBV24-1
ASSYYRGEWPQH | . | TRBJ1-5 | 12 | TRBV6-2/TRBV6-3
ASSLRAGQRGNYGYT | . | TRBJ1-2 | 15 | TRBV28
ATSDLRAEETQY | . | TRBJ2-5 | 12 | TRBV24-1
ATSGTGQYTDTQY | . | TRBJ2-3 | 13 | TRBV24-1
ASSFLARGAYNEQF | . | TRBJ2-1 | 14 | TRBV5-5
AAALVAF | . | TRBJ1-1 | 7 | TRBV7-6
ASSASTGNDYGYT | TRBD1 | TRBJ1-2 | 13 | TRBV10-3
ASSLGSGLPYEQY | . | TRBJ2-7 | 13 | TRBV12-3/TRBV12-4
SAESGGLGETQY | TRBD2 | TRBJ2-5 | 12 | TRBV20-1
ASRADSSYEQY | . | TRBJ2-7 | 11 | TRBV2
ASRRTDSYNSPLH | . | TRBJ1-6 | 13 | TRBV6-5
ASSDRRQGSTEAF | TRBD1 | TRBJ1-1 | 13 | TRBV6-1
SASYSGGTDTQY | TRBD2 | . | 12 | TRBV20-1
ASSLGLAVVGEQF | TRBD2 | TRBJ2-1 | 13 | TRBV7-2
AISDGGGGSYEQY | . | TRBJ2-7 | 13 | TRBV10-3
SATGTGLLSTDTQY | TRBD1 | TRBJ2-3 | 14 | TRBV20-1
ASSYKADVFSYEQY | . | TRBJ2-7 | 14 | TRBV6-2/TRBV6-3
ASSIRQGASYNSPLH | TRBD1 | TRBJ1-6 | 15 | TRBV19
SAPPWLGAYEQY | . | TRBJ2-7 | 12 | TRBV20-1
ASNPDRLNTEAF | . | TRBJ1-1 | 12 | TRBV9
ASSVAGGWGELF | TRBD2 | TRBJ2-2 | 12 | TRBV9
ASSDDSHGRVDYGYT | . | TRBJ1-2 | 15 | TRBV5-8